The T cell receptor beta chain under discussion was sequenced for a study of identical twins. This clonotype was counted only a few times. Trimming shortened V by 0 bases and J by 0 bases, and 9 bases separated the two germline ends. Germline-derived CDR1 and CDR2 are SGDLS and YYNGEE. The CDR3 loop spans 15 amino acids. Template switching added a universal primer site, and cDNA bore unique molecular identifiers. TCRdb ran MiXCR on the 5' RACE reads and lists one entry per CDR3 protein. The repertoire holds under 250,000 distinct CDR3 sequences, with around 7.6% as singletons. Separately, the same data were catalogued under a study of yellow fever vaccine responses in identical twins.

Sequencing was carried out using CD8+ T cells sorted from blood. The receptor's source is a woman under 30 in good health. The genes are TRBV9 and TRBJ1-2; D unresolved. The CDR3, as DNA: TGTGCCAGCAGCGTAGAGGGTGATACTAACTATGGCTACACCTTC. It yields the protein CASSVEGDTNYGYTF.